These 12 T cell receptor beta chains came from one sample sequenced in a study of CD8+ T cells in alopecia areata. Extracted from the samples, RNA was reverse transcribed into cDNA to serve as the sequencing template. This table comes from immunoSEQ multiplex PCR, and its TCRdb copy is limited to in-frame clones, with some not included. The sample includes hundreds of thousands of clones, 57% seen only once; the top ten take around 0.44%. The sequencing used CD4+ T cells sorted from blood, collected at week 0. The receptors here all came from a human donor with alopecia areata.

The genes are TRBV30 and TRBJ2-1; 11 nucleotides agree with TRBD1. This CDR3 spans 16 amino acids. Germline values: CDR1 GTSNPN, CDR2 SVGIG (reference sequence). With V trimmed by 0 bases and J by 2 bases, 3 bases remained unmatched. CDR3 loop: CAWSVRTGGPYNEQFF. CDR3 nucleotides: TGTGCCTGGAGTGTTCGGACAGGGGGCCCCTACAATGAGCAGTTCTTC.

V and J are TRBV7-8 and TRBJ1-2; D not certain. Between the trimmed V and J ends, which lost 2 bases and 4 bases, there was a span of 11 bases. This CDR3 contains 14 residues. Germline V gene lookup returns CDR1 SGHVS and CDR2 FQNEAQ. This CDR3 is CASSLQGHPYGYTF. In DNA, the CDR3 is TGTGCCAGCAGCTTACAAGGCCACCCCTATGGCTACACCTTC.

The chain links TRBV6-6 to TRBJ2-5; 9 bases agree with TRBD2. The CDR3 loop spans 14 amino acids. Germline V gene sequence: CDR1 MNHNY, CDR2 SVGAGI (reference sequence). The junction had 2 bases not matched to a gene; V was cut back by 4 bases and J by 2 bases. The CDR3 reads CASSFSGRQETQYF. CDR3 bases: TGTGCCAGCAGTTTTAGCGGGAGACAAGAGACCCAGTACTTC.

This clone was detected only a few times. The chain uses TRBV29-1 and TRBJ1-5; tentatively, D is TRBD1 (5 bases). V gave up 3 bases and J gave up 1 base, with 16 bases separating them. The CDR3 sequence is 16 residues long. Germline V lookup: CDR1 SQVTM, CDR2 ANQGSEA. Here the CDR3 reads CSVEKSAGGSNQPQHF. CDR3 DNA sequence: TGCAGCGTTGAGAAGTCGGCGGGGGGGAGCAATCAGCCCCAGCATTTT.

The V gene is TRBV30, the J gene TRBJ1-2; D may be TRBD1 (6 bases). The length of the CDR3 is 15 residues. V was cut by 8 bases and J by 8 bases, with 27 bases left in between. Germline V lookup: CDR1 GTSNPN, CDR2 SVGIG (reference sequence). The CDR3 sequence is CARFLHRASEDGYTF. Written as DNA, the CDR3 is TGTGCCCGATTTCTTCACAGGGCCTCGGAGGACGGCTACACCTTC. Complete variable domain (other parts from reference TRBV30 and TRBJ1-2): SQTIHQWPATLVQPVGSPLSLECTVEGTSNPNLYWYRQAAGRGLQLLFYSVGIGQISSEVPQNLSASRPQDRQFILSSKKLLLSDSGFYLCARFLHRASEDGYTFGSGTRLTVV.

The rearrangement joins TRBV18 to TRBJ1-1; D unclear. CDR1 is KGHSH and CDR2 is LQKENI in the germline V gene. V gave up 3 bases and J gave up 1 base, with 9 bases separating them. The CDR3 runs to 14 residues. In DNA form, the CDR3 reads TGTGCCAGCTCACCCCAAAAGGGGAACACTGAAGCTTTCTTT. This encodes CASSPQKGNTEAFF.

This clone was counted between two and nine times. This sequence joins TRBV6-1 and TRBJ1-6; D not certain. V dropped 2 bases and J dropped 11 bases, with 4 bases sitting between them. The CDR3 runs to 11 residues. CDR1 MNHNS and CDR2 SASEGT come from the germline V gene. The CDR3 loop reads CASSEPPPLHF. CDR3 nucleotides: TGTGCCAGCAGTGAACCCCCACCCCTCCACTTT.

To note about this clone: The sample contains more than one DNA sequence encoding this CDR3. The genes are TRBV4-1 and TRBJ1-5; no firm D call. This CDR3 is built from 12 residues. CDR1 and CDR2 (germline): MGHRA, YSYEKL. Between the trimmed V and J ends, which lost 1 base and 4 bases, there was a span of 2 bases. CDR3 sequence: CASSQGNQPQHF. Here the CDR3 DNA reads TGCGCCAGCAGCCAAGGTAATCAGCCCCAGCATTTT.

This chain uses TRBV7-9 with TRBJ2-7; D gene ambiguous. CDR3 length: 11 residues. Germline loops: CDR1 SEHNR, CDR2 FQNEAQ (reference sequence). Trimming pared 1 base from V and 6 bases from J, leaving 4 bases between. The CDR3 coding sequence is TGTGCCAGCAGCTTAGTGGCCGAGCAGTACTTC. Amino acid sequence: CASSLVAEQYF.

The sample holds one count of this clone. The chain links TRBV7-9 to TRBJ1-1; 8 bases align to TRBD1. This CDR3 is 16 amino acids long. V trimming: 4 bases; J trimming: 0 bases; junction bases outside the gene matches: 7. In germline, CDR1 is SEHNR, CDR2 FQNEAQ (reference sequence). The CDR3 protein is CASSSGQGWVNTEAFF. The CDR3, as DNA: TGTGCCAGCAGCTCAGGACAGGGTTGGGTGAACACTGAAGCTTTCTTT. Combining the CDR3 with reference TRBV7-9 and TRBJ1-1 gives the whole variable domain DTGVSQNPRHKITKRGQNVTFRCDPISEHNRLYWYRQTLGQGPEFLTYFQNEAQLEKSRLLSDRFSAERPKGSFSTLEIQRTEQGDSAMYLCASSSGQGWVNTEAFFGQGTRLTVV.

The V call is TRBV5-1, the J call TRBJ1-5; 9 bases align to TRBD1. The CDR3 loop spans 14 amino acids. Germline V lookup: CDR1 SGHRS, CDR2 YFSETQ. With 1 base clipped from V and 7 bases from J, the junction kept 3 bases outside the gene matches. The CDR3: CASSLMTGGQPQHF. CDR3 DNA sequence: TGCGCCAGCAGCTTGATGACAGGGGGACAGCCCCAGCATTTT.

In DNA, the CDR3 is TGTGCCAGCAGCTTAAAGGTCGAACCAGATACGCAGTATTTT. It yields the protein CASSLKVEPDTQYF. J is TRBJ2-3 and V is TRBV7-3, with no clear D. The germline gives CDR1 SGHTA, CDR2 FQGTGA. The germline V and J ends were trimmed by 1 base and 4 bases, with 9 bases remaining between them. CDR3 size: 14 residues.